This T cell receptor (beta chain) comes out of a study of blood T cell repertoires in COVID-19 (dated by TCRdb to about 2020). For context, the study as a whole: Collaborator samples came from the United States, Italy and Spain and covered acute and convalescent phases of COVID-19. The material from the prospective study consisted of cDNA or gDNA derived from T cells, B-cell-depleted T cells, or PBMCs. The dataset comprised deeply sampled blood TCRbeta repertoires from subjects exposed to, actively infected with, or recovered from COVID-19. A freely available public database, intended as a resource for researchers studying the immune response to SARS-CoV-2, is where the repertoires were released. The samples were drawn from two sources: the first 160 participants of the ongoing ImmuneRACE study, and 1,000 to 1,500 subjects contributed by 6 global collaborators. A de-identified subject ID, COVID-19 status, age in years and sex were almost always included in the sample metadata. Where HLA class I and class II types were available, the types were taken from metadata supplied by the sample provider, not from assay-based typing. What the work shows at the level of the full study, not this receptor alone: How much clinical and demographic metadata was included differed by source and by participant, and the metadata was provided uncurated.

As to this clone: There is no known antigen for this receptor. No much larger clone exists at a distance of one base, and base qualities are not known.

The junction carries 7 bases between V and J, which are trimmed by 2 bases and 5 bases respectively. Counted from cysteine to phenylalanine, this CDR3 has 13 amino acids. This entry keeps only the CDR3 DNA: 39 bases, framed from base 1. TCRbeta CDR3 regions were amplified from genomic DNA by means of the immunoSEQ Assay, a bias-controlled multiplex PCR. Turning to the authors' computational methods: Nucleated cell counts per sample were estimated from amplification of reference gene primers within the assay. Sequence reads were collapsed and filtered to measure the absolute abundance of every unique TCRbeta CDR3 rearrangement. For each sample, productive Simpson clonality was calculated as the square root of Simpson's diversity index across productive rearrangements. TCRdb limited this immuneACCESS table to in-frame rearrangements with V and J called. A share of clones is missing; checked studies link under half to unresolved V genes, and the rest is unexplained. The DNA gave D and trimming, while V, J and clone size come from that table. The sample contains a few hundred thousand clones, roughly 85% of them found a single time. The top ten hold 3% to 4% of the sample.

Participants in the prospective study were enrolled through a virtual design, were aged 18 to 89 years, and lived in roughly 24 United States geographic areas. Cohort assignment in the prospective study relied on participant-reported clinical history from a screening survey and a study questionnaire. Mobile phlebotomists in the prospective study collected whole blood, serum and a nasopharyngeal or oropharyngeal swab from every participant. Participants in the prospective study had the option to provide additional blood draws and questionnaires over a roughly 2-month period. Blood samples from the prospective study were shipped frozen or at room temperature prior to DNA extraction.

The source of this sequence is a woman in her 40s with acute COVID-19. Recombination joined TRBV12-3 or TRBV12-4 with TRBJ2-1, with no confident D gene call. The sample comprised PBMCs or T cells enriched from blood (not recorded which). The DNA sequence is TGTGCCAGCAGTTTAATGGCCCACAATGAGCAGTTCTTC. The encoded protein is CASSLMAHNEQFF.